This T cell receptor (beta chain) was documented in a study of cytomegalovirus exposure and HLA in healthy donors. Study-wide results and caveats: Among TCR sequences, most were rare, though some public TCRs appeared in many donors.

Use of 60 Vbeta and 13 Jbeta primers characterized the PCR. Method: immunoSEQ multiplex PCR; TCRdb's copy keeps in-frame clones and lacks some. The sample includes around 130,000 clones, over 75% of them seen just once. Points on this clone: Its antigen is currently unknown. Other DNA sequences in the same sample also yield this CDR3.

Trimming took 1 base from V and 0 from J, leaving 7 bases between them. CDR1 SGHAT and CDR2 FQNNGV come from the germline V gene. CDR3 length: 14 residues. The chain uses TRBV11-2 and TRBJ2-7; no definite D call. This clonotype was obtained from a woman aged 18-30 years in good health and CMV-seronegative. The sample taken for sequencing was PBMCs. As DNA, the CDR3 is TGTGCCAGCAGCTTAGGGTACAGCTCCTACGAGCAGTACTTC. Amino acids: CASSLGYSSYEQYF.